The 30 T cell receptor beta chains below come from one sample, sequenced in a study of T cells in Graves' hyperthyroidism and ophthalmopathy. There were TCR beta CDR3 regions amplified from RNA transcripts. The study used the HTBI primer set for a first-round RT-PCR of the TCR CDR3. Each CDR3 protein is one row after TCRdb ran MiXCR on the multiplex PCR reads. The data contain hundreds of thousands of distinct CDR3 sequences, less than 25% of them singletons. The material sequenced was blood. These receptors were obtained from a woman aged 70-85 years with Graves' ophthalmopathy.

This clonotype was picked up a small number of times. The genes are TRBV20-1 and TRBJ1-1; D is ambiguous. The length of the CDR3 is 13 residues. Per germline, CDR1 DFQATT and CDR2 SNEGSKA (reference sequence). Trimming pared 1 base from V and 7 bases from J, leaving 13 bases between. The CDR3 bases are TGCAGTGCTAGAGGGCCGGGAAGAATTGAAGCTTTCTTT. This gives the protein CSARGPGRIEAFF.

This clonotype turned up a few times. CDR3: CASSQQPLVPYEQYF. For the CDR3, the DNA is TGTGCCAGCAGCCAACAACCCTTGGTCCCCTACGAGCAGTACTTC. The chain employs TRBV3-1 and TRBJ2-7; D unclear. The CDR3 length is 15 residues. V was cut by 2 bases and J by 2 bases, with 13 bases left in between. Per the germline V gene, CDR1 is LGHDT and CDR2 is YNNKEL (reference sequence).

This clonotype was picked up many times. The chain is built from TRBV7-2 and TRBJ2-7; D not certain. Germline lookup yields CDR1 SGHTA and CDR2 FQGNSA. CDR3 length equals 14 residues. The ends were cut back, 5 bases at V and 6 bases at J, with 17 bases in the middle. The DNA of the CDR3 is TGTGCCAGCAGCCCGCTTGCTTTGGTTGGCGAGCAGTACTTC. It specifies CASSPLALVGEQYF.

This chain uses TRBV3-1 with TRBJ1-1; D is perhaps TRBD1 (6 bases). Trimming cost V 6 bases and J 10 bases, with 15 bases left between them. Germline V CDR1 and CDR2: LGHDT, YNNKEL (reference sequence). This CDR3 region has 12 residues. CDR3 nucleotides: TGTGCCAGCAGTCTTCACAGGGAAATAGCTTTCTTT. This codes for CASSLHREIAFF.

The V call is TRBV5-1, the J call TRBJ2-7, with D unresolved. The CDR3 has 13 amino acids. V lost 4 bases, J lost 0 bases, and 8 bases lay in between. Looked up from germline, CDR1 is SGHRS and CDR2 is YFSETQ. Written as DNA, the CDR3 is TGCGCCAGCAGCACGGACGTCTCCTACGAGCAGTACTTC. It is translated as CASSTDVSYEQYF. The full variable domain, completed using reference TRBV5-1 and TRBJ2-7, is KAGVTQTPRYLIKTRGQQVTLSCSPISGHRSVSWYQQTPGQGLQFLFEYFSETQRNKGNFPGRFSGRQFSNSRSEMNVSTLELGDSALYLCASSTDVSYEQYFGPGTRLTVT.

This clonotype turned up a few times. The rearrangement joins TRBV2 to TRBJ1-1; TRBD1 matches at 8 bases. The germline V gene has CDR1 SNHLY and CDR2 FYNNEI. This CDR3 spans 15 amino acids. Germline trimming cut 6 bases from V and 4 bases from J; bases unmatched to any gene: 10. CDR3 residues: CASRTLDRVGTEAFF. CDR3 in DNA: TGTGCCAGCAGGACCCTGGACAGGGTGGGCACTGAAGCTTTCTTT.

The rearrangement uses TRBV3-1 and TRBJ2-7; 7 bases map to TRBD2. This CDR3 has 15 amino acids. V shed 4 bases and J 7 bases; nucleotides not matched to a gene: 13. The germline CDR1 and CDR2 sequences are LGHDT and YNNKEL (reference sequence). The CDR3 reads CASSPLGGRAREQYF. CDR3 coding DNA: TGTGCCAGCAGCCCCTTAGGAGGGAGGGCCCGGGAGCAGTACTTC.

The rearrangement uses TRBV5-1 and TRBJ2-1; 12 bases are a match to TRBD2. Germline CDR1 is SGHRS and CDR2 is YFSETQ. The V gene end was trimmed by 0 bases and the J gene end by 8 bases; junction bases not matched to a gene: 6. The CDR3 covers 16 residues. DNA for the CDR3: TGCGCCAGCAGCTTGGTTCTAGCGGGAGGGCCCGATGAGCAGTTCTTC. This translates into CASSLVLAGGPDEQFF.

This clonotype was recorded only once. This sequence joins TRBV20-1 and TRBJ1-2; the D is unclear. There are 15 residues in the CDR3. Germline V CDR1 and CDR2: DFQATT, SNEGSKA (reference sequence). Trimming shortened V by 0 bases and J by 4 bases, and 15 bases separated the two germline ends. CDR3 bases: TGCAGTGCTAGAGATAGGGCAGGTTGGCTCTATGGCTACACCTTC. It is translated as CSARDRAGWLYGYTF.

This clonotype was seen many times. The chain couples TRBV15 to TRBJ2-7, with 13 bases identical to TRBD2. This CDR3 region has 15 residues. Trimming cost V 0 bases and J 5 bases; bases outside gene matches: 1. The germline CDR1 and CDR2 sequences are LNHNV and YYDKDF (reference sequence). The CDR3 region is CATSREGLAGDEQYF. The CDR3 DNA follows: TGTGCCACCAGCAGAGAAGGACTAGCGGGAGACGAGCAGTACTTC.

This clonotype has a handful of counts. The chain carries TRBV12-3 or TRBV12-4 and TRBJ2-7; no clear D. V was shortened by 2 bases and J by 6 bases, with 17 bases between the two germline ends. The CDR3 is 15 residues long. CDR3 loop: CASSLRSGLLGEQYF. CDR3 bases: TGTGCCAGCAGTTTACGATCCGGGTTACTCGGCGAGCAGTACTTC.

This clonotype came up a few times. This chain connects TRBV11-3 to TRBJ2-7; 10 nucleotides agree with TRBD1. After removal of 5 bases from V and 0 bases from J, the junction contained 4 bases not matched to a gene. Looked up from germline, CDR1 is SGHNT and CDR2 is YENEEA. This CDR3 comprises 15 residues. The chain's CDR3 is CASSRGQGSSYEQYF. The CDR3, as DNA: TGTGCCAGCAGCCGGGGACAGGGGAGCTCCTACGAGCAGTACTTC.

A remark on this clonotype: One end of the junction is discordant with germline, which a read error may explain. The gene calls are TRBV20-1 and TRBJ2-1, with D tentatively TRBD2 (6 bases). The J call may be incorrect, as the DNA end agrees better with TRBJ2-7. The CDR3 runs 12 residues. The V gene's germline CDR1 is DFQATT and CDR2 SNEGSKA (reference sequence). CDR3 region: CNAHYTGDEQYF. The DNA of the CDR3 is TGCAATGCTCACTATACGGGGGATGAGCAGTACTTC.

Ten or more counts support this clonotype. The chain recombines TRBV6-9 with TRBJ2-5; unclear D gene. In germline, CDR1 is MNHGY, CDR2 SVAAGI. Trimming pared 7 bases from V and 6 bases from J, leaving 12 bases between. CDR3 length equals 12 residues. CDR3 in amino acids: CASKTFDKTQYF. Here the CDR3 DNA reads TGTGCCAGCAAGACATTTGATAAGACCCAGTACTTC.

The table lists this clonotype with a few counts. This chain uses TRBV7-9 with TRBJ2-5; no firm D call. The CDR3 is 15 amino acids. Trimming shortened V by 4 bases and J by 0 bases, and 12 bases separated the two germline ends. Looked up from germline, CDR1 is SEHNR and CDR2 is FQNEAQ (reference sequence). The CDR3 reads CASSSDAGDQETQYF. Written as DNA, the CDR3 is TGTGCCAGCAGCTCCGACGCAGGCGACCAAGAGACCCAGTACTTC.

There are a few counts of this clonotype. The genes are TRBV4-1 and TRBJ2-2, with no clear D. There are 13 residues in the CDR3. V was trimmed by 1 base and J by 7 bases, leaving 7 bases between them. Germline V CDR1 and CDR2: MGHRA, YSYEKL. In nucleotides, the CDR3 is TGCGCCAGCAGCCAAGTAGTGTTCGGGGAGCTGTTTTTT. Its protein is CASSQVVFGELFF.

This clonotype was picked up a small number of times. The rearrangement links TRBV28 to TRBJ2-7; the D gene could be TRBD1 or TRBD2 (6 bases each). This CDR3 is built from 15 residues. Deletions cut 6 bases from V and 2 bases from J, with 17 bases between. Germline V gene lookup returns CDR1 MDHEN and CDR2 SYDVKM. The CDR3 DNA is TGTGCCAGCAGACCCCCGGGGGCGGGGCCCTACGAGCAGTACTTC. Protein: CASRPPGAGPYEQYF.

J is TRBJ2-7 and V is TRBV29-1; possibly TRBD1 for D (5 bases). Trimming took off 2 bases at V and 3 bases at J, with 5 bases between the two ends. CDR3 length: 11 amino acids. CDR1 and CDR2 (germline): SQVTM, ANQGSEA. The CDR3 protein is CSVEQGYEQYF. The DNA of the CDR3 is TGCAGCGTTGAACAGGGCTACGAGCAGTACTTC.

This clonotype has just a few counts. This chain uses TRBV6-1 with TRBJ2-3; weak D call: TRBD1 (5 bases). The germline gives CDR1 MNHNS, CDR2 SASEGT. The CDR3 has 13 residues. The ends were cut back, 7 bases at V and 4 bases at J, with 12 bases in the middle. The CDR3 DNA is TGTGCCAGCAAGGGGCCTGTGGCAGATACGCAGTATTTT. Residues: CASKGPVADTQYF.

The table lists this clonotype with a few counts. V is TRBV7-6 and J is TRBJ2-3; 7 nucleotides line up with TRBD1. CDR3 size: 14 residues. The trim removed 5 bases at V and 2 bases at J, leaving 4 bases unmatched. Germline CDR1 is SGHVS and CDR2 is FNYEAQ. The CDR3 is CASSPGGPTDTQYF. The CDR3 nucleotides are TGTGCCAGCAGCCCAGGGGGTCCCACAGATACGCAGTATTTT.

This clonotype was found many times. The V gene is TRBV12-3 or TRBV12-4, the J gene TRBJ1-1; D remains unclear. V was trimmed by 2 bases and J by 6 bases, leaving 10 bases between them. CDR3 length: 13 residues. CDR3 DNA: TGTGCCAGCAGTTTATGGCAGGAATCTGAAGCTTTCTTT. It specifies CASSLWQESEAFF.

This clonotype turned up a few times. This rearrangement joins TRBV7-9 to TRBJ1-1, with D unclear. V was trimmed by 1 base and J by 7 bases, leaving 4 bases between them. This CDR3 contains 11 residues. CDR1 is SEHNR and CDR2 is FQNEAQ in the germline V gene (reference sequence). This chain's CDR3 is CASSLGNEAFF. The DNA of the CDR3 is TGTGCCAGCAGCTTAGGAAATGAAGCTTTCTTT.

This clonotype was detected many times. As DNA, the CDR3 is TGCAGTGCTAGCGGGGGGAATACGCAGTATTTT. This translates into CSASGGNTQYF. The chain combines TRBV20-1 with TRBJ2-3, with 7 bases lining up with TRBD2. The ends lost 3 bases at V and 7 bases at J; junction bases unmatched: 1. The CDR3 consists of 11 residues. Germline lookup yields CDR1 DFQATT and CDR2 SNEGSKA (reference sequence).

DNA of the CDR3: TGTGCCAGCAGTGAACGGGCTGGCTACGAGCAGTACTTC. Residues: CASSERAGYEQYF. V and J are TRBV6-1 and TRBJ2-7; D gene unclear. The CDR3 spans 13 residues. Germline V gene lookup returns CDR1 MNHNS and CDR2 SASEGT. V was pared by 2 bases and J by 3 bases, with 8 bases between.

This clonotype has a handful of counts. The chain carries TRBV6-2 or TRBV6-3 and TRBJ2-7, with D possibly called TRBD1 or TRBD2 (6 bases each). Trimming cost V 4 bases and J 4 bases, with 14 bases left between them. The CDR3 totals 14 residues. Germline V gene lookup returns CDR1 MNHEY and CDR2 SVGEGT. As DNA, the CDR3 is TGTGCCAGCAGTTGGGGGCGGGGAGAGTACGAGCAGTACTTC. This sequence encodes CASSWGRGEYEQYF.

This clonotype occurred many times. This chain uses TRBV7-9 with TRBJ2-5; 9 positions agree with TRBD2. Germline CDR1 reads SEHNR; CDR2 reads FQNEAQ (reference sequence). The V and J ends lost 10 bases and 5 bases, in that order; junction bases with no gene match: 14. This CDR3 has 15 amino acids. CDR3 sequence reads: CATERTAGGLETQYF. The DNA of the CDR3 is TGTGCCACCGAACGCACGGCGGGAGGGTTGGAGACCCAGTACTTC.

In DNA, the CDR3 is TGTGCCAGCAGCCCGAGGACGGATTCTGCCGGGGAGCTGTTTTTT. Protein product: CASSPRTDSAGELFF. The gene calls are TRBV7-9 and TRBJ2-2; D gene unclear. V lost 5 bases and J 6 bases, leaving 16 bases between the germline ends. The CDR3 covers 15 residues. The germline gives CDR1 SEHNR, CDR2 FQNEAQ (reference sequence).

This clonotype was seen only a few times. The V call is TRBV11-2, the J call TRBJ2-5; no definite D call. The CDR3 consists of 12 residues. V gave up 5 bases and J gave up 4 bases, with 8 bases separating them. Germline CDR1 and CDR2: SGHAT and FQNNGV. The CDR3, as DNA: TGTGCCAGCAGCCAGAACCTAGAGACCCAGTACTTC. Amino acid sequence: CASSQNLETQYF.

V is TRBV7-3 and J is TRBJ2-5; the match to TRBD2 covers 7 bases. From germline, CDR1 is SGHTA and CDR2 FQGTGA. The CDR3 has 15 amino acids. The V and J ends lost 4 bases and 1 base, in that order; junction bases with no gene match: 6. Here the CDR3 reads CASSSDGGGQETQYF. DNA for the CDR3: TGTGCCAGCAGCTCTGATGGGGGGGGCCAAGAGACCCAGTACTTC.

This clonotype was seen more than once but under ten times. J is TRBJ2-5 and V is TRBV30; 7 positions match TRBD1. Trimming cost V 5 bases and J 14 bases; bases outside gene matches: 11. CDR3 length: 11 amino acids. Per germline, CDR1 GTSNPN and CDR2 SVGIG (reference sequence). The CDR3 here is CAWARSGTVYF. The CDR3 bases are TGTGCCTGGGCCAGATCCGGGACAGTTTACTTC. Together with reference TRBV30 and TRBJ2-5, the CDR3 gives the full variable domain: SQTIHQWPATLVQPVGSPLSLECTVEGTSNPNLYWYRQAAGRGLQLLFYSVGIGQISSEVPQNLSASRPQDRQFILSSKKLLLSDSGFYLCAWARSGTVYFGPGTRLLVL.